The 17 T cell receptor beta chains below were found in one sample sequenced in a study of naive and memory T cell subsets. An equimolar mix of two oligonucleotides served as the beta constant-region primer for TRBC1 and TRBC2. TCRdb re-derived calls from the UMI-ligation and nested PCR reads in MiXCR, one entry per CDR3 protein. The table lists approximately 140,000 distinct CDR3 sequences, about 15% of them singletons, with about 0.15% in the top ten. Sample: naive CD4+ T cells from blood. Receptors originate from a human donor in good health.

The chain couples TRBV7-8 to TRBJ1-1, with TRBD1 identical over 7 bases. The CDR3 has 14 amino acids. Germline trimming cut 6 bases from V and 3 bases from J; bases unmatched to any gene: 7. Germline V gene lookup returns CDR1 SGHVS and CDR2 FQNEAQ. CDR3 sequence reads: CASRTTGRHTEAFF. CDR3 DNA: TGTGCCAGCAGAACGACAGGGAGACACACTGAAGCTTTCTTT. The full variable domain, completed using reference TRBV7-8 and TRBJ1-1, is GAGVSQSPRYKVAKRGQDVALRCDPISGHVSLFWYQQALGQGPEFLTYFQNEAQLDKSGLPSDRFFAERPEGSVSTLKIQRTQQEDSAVYLCASRTTGRHTEAFFGQGTRLTVV.

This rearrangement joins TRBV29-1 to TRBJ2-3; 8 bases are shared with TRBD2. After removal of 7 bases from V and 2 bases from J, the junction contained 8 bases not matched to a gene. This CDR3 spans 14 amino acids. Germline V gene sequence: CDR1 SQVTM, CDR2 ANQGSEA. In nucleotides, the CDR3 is TGCAGCGGGTCCCTTAGCGGGACCACAGATACGCAGTATTTT. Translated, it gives CSGSLSGTTDTQYF.

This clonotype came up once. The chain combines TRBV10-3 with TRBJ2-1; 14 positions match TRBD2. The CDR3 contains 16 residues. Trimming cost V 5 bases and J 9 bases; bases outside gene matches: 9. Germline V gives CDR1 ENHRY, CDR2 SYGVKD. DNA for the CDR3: TGTGCCATCAGTTCGTTTGGGACTAGCGGGAGCGCTGAGCAGTTCTTC. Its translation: CAISSFGTSGSAEQFF.

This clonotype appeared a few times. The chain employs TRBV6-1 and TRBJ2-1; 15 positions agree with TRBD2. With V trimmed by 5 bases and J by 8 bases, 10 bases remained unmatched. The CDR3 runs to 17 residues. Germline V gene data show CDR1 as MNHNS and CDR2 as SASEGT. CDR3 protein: CASSLGLAGGPSDEQFF. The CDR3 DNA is TGTGCCAGCAGTTTAGGACTAGCGGGAGGGCCCTCCGATGAGCAGTTCTTC.

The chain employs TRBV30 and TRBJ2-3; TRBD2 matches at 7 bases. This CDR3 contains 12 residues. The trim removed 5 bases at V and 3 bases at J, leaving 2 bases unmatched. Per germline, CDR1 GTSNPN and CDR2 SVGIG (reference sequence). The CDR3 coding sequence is TGTGCCTGGGGGGGGGATACAGATACGCAGTATTTT. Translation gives CAWGGDTDTQYF.

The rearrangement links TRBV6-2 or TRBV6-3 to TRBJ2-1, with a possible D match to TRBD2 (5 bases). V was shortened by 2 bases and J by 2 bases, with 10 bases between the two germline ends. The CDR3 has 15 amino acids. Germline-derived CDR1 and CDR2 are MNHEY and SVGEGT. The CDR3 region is CASSYRGVAYNEQFF. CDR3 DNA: TGTGCCAGCAGTTACCGGGGAGTTGCCTACAATGAGCAGTTCTTC.

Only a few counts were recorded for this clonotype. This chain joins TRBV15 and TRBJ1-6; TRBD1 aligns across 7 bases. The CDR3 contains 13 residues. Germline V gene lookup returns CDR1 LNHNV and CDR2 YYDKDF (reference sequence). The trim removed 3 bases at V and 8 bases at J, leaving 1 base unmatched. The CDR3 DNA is TGTGCCACCAGCAGGGGGACAGATTCACCCCTCCACTTT. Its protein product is CATSRGTDSPLHF. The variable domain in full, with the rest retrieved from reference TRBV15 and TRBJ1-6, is DAMVIQNPRYQVTQFGKPVTLSCSQTLNHNVMYWYQQKSSQAPKLLFHYYDKDFNNEADTPDNFQSRRPNTSFCFLDIRSPGLGDTAMYLCATSRGTDSPLHFGNGTRLTVT.

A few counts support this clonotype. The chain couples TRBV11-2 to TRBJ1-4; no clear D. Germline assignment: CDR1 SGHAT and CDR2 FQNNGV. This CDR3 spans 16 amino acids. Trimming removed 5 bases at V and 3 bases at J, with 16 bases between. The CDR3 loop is CASSPRRGQANEKLFF. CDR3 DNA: TGTGCCAGCAGCCCCCGACGAGGGCAGGCTAATGAAAAACTGTTTTTT.

CDR3 region: CASSVSSGYEQYF. In DNA, the CDR3 is TGTGCCAGCAGCGTCTCTAGCGGCTACGAGCAGTACTTC. The chain carries TRBV7-9 and TRBJ2-7, with 7 nucleotides matching TRBD2. The CDR3 runs 13 residues. After removal of 5 bases from V and 3 bases from J, the junction contained 4 bases not matched to a gene. CDR1 and CDR2 (germline): SEHNR, FQNEAQ (reference sequence).

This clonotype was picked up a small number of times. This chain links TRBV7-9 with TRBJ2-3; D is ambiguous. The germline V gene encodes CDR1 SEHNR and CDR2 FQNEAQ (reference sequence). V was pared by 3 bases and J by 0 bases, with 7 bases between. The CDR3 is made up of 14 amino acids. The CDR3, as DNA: TGTGCCAGCAGCTTCGGAAGAAGCACAGATACGCAGTATTTT. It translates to CASSFGRSTDTQYF.

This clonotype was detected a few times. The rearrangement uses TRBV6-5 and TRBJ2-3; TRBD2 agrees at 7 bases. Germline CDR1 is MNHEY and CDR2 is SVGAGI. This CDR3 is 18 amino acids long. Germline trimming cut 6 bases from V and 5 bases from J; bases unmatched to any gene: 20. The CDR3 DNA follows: TGTGCCAGCAGCCCCGGCCTAGCGGAAATCCAGCTTGGAGATACGCAGTATTTT. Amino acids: CASSPGLAEIQLGDTQYF.

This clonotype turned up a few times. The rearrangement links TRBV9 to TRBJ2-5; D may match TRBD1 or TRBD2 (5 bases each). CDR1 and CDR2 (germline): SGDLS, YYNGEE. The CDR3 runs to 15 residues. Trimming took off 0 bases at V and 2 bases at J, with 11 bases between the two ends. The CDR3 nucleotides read TGTGCCAGCAGCGTAGCTACGGGGCCACAAGAGACCCAGTACTTC. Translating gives CASSVATGPQETQYF.

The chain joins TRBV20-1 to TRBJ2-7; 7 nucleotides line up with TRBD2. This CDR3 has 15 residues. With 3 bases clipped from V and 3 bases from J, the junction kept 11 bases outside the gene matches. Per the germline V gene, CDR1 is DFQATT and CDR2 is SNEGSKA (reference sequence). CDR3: CSARSGRLAVYEQYF. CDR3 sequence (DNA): TGCAGTGCTAGGTCCGGGCGGCTAGCGGTCTACGAGCAGTACTTC.

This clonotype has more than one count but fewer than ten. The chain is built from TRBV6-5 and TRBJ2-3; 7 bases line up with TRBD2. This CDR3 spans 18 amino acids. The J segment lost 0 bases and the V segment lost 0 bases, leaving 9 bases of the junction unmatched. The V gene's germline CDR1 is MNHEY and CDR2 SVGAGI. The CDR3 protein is CASSYSGGTGGSTDTQYF. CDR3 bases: TGTGCCAGCAGTTACTCGGGGGGGACCGGAGGGAGCACAGATACGCAGTATTTT.

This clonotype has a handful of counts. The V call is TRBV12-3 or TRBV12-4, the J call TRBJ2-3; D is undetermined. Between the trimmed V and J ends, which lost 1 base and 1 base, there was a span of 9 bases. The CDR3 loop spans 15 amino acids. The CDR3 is CASSLGGGRTDTQYF. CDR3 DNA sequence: TGTGCCAGCAGTTTAGGAGGCGGACGCACAGATACGCAGTATTTT.

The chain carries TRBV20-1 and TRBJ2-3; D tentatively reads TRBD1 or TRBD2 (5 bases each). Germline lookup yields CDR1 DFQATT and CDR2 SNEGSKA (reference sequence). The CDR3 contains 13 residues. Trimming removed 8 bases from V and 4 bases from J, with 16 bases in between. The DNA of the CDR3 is TGCAGTTCCCTTCGGGACGGCCCAGATACGCAGTATTTT. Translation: CSSLRDGPDTQYF.

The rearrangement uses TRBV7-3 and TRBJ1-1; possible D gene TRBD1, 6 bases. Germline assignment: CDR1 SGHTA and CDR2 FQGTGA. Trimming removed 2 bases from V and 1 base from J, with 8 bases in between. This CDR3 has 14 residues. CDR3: CASSLLGGNTEAFF. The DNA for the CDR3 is TGTGCCAGCAGCTTACTAGGGGGGAACACTGAAGCTTTCTTT.